The source of this TCR beta chain is a study of T-cell reconstitution after alpha-beta-depleted transplantation in children. The authors prepared the TCRbeta library with unique molecular identifiers. TCRdb used MiXCR to reprocess the PCR reads, holding one entry per CDR3 protein. The sample includes some 200,000 distinct CDR3 sequences, roughly 8.3% of them seen just once. Study-wide findings and caveats: Newly produced T cells mostly accounted for T-cell counts and diversity one year post-transplant. After transplant, high TCRbeta diversity at day 60 in some patients arose from surviving recipient T cells and thymic progenitors. Where alpha-beta T cells came from about two months after transplant was reportedly several hundred expanded graft clones.

This clonotype has ten or more counts. The antigen is not known. The source of this sequence is a male patient between 2 and 10 years old who had a stem cell transplant for acute myeloid leukemia, so the T cells may come from the graft donor. Sequenced here: PBMCs, mostly from graft donor cells, sampled 360 days after TCRalphabeta/CD19-depleted stem cell transplant.

CDR3 in amino acids: CSAKKGGRMNTEAFF. The DNA for the CDR3 is TGCAGTGCAAAAAAGGGAGGGAGGATGAACACTGAAGCTTTCTTT. The chain is built from TRBV20-1 and TRBJ1-1; D not certain. With 6 bases removed from V and 0 bases from J, the gap between germline ends came to 17 bases. Germline-derived CDR1 and CDR2 are DFQATT and SNEGSKA (reference sequence). This CDR3 is 15 amino acids long.